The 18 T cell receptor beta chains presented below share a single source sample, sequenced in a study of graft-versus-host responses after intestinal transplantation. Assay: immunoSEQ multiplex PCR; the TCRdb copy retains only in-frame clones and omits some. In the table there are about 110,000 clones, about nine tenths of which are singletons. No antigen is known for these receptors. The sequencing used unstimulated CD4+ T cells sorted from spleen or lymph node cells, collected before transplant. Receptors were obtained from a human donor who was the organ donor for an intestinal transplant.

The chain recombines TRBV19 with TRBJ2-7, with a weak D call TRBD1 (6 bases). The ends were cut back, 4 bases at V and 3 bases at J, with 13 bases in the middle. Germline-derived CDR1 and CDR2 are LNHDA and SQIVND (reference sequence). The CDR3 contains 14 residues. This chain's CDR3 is CASSTQGNYYEQYF. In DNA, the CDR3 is TGTGCCAGTAGTACTCAGGGGAACTACTACGAGCAGTACTTC.

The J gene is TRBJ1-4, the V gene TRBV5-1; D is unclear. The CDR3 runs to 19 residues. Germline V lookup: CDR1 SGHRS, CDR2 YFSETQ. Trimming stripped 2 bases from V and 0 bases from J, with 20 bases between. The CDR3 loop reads CASSFSGTGFRTTNEKLFF. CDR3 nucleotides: TGCGCCAGCAGCTTTTCCGGAACGGGTTTCAGGACAACTAATGAAAAACTGTTTTTT. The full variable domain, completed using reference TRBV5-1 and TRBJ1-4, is KAGVTQTPRYLIKTRGQQVTLSCSPISGHRSVSWYQQTPGQGLQFLFEYFSETQRNKGNFPGRFSGRQFSNSRSEMNVSTLELGDSALYLCASSFSGTGFRTTNEKLFFGSGTQLSVL.

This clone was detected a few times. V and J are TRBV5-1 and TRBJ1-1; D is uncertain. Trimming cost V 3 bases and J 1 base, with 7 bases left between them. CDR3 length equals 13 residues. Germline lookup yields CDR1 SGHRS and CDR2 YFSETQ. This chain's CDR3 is CASSSRWNTEAFF. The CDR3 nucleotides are TGCGCCAGCAGCTCCCGGTGGAACACTGAAGCTTTCTTT.

The CDR3 sequence: CASRQAGEKLFF. CDR3 in DNA: TGTGCCAGCAGACAGGCCGGTGAAAAACTGTTTTTT. The chain couples TRBV6-1 to TRBJ1-4; D is perhaps TRBD1 (5 bases). In germline, CDR1 is MNHNS, CDR2 SASEGT. This CDR3 has 12 residues. Trimming shortened V by 6 bases and J by 7 bases, and 9 bases separated the two germline ends.

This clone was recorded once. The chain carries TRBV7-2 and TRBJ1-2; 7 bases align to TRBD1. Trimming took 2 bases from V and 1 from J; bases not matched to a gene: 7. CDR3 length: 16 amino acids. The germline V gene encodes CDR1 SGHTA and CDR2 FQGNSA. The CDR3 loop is CASSLLGQAFNYGYTF. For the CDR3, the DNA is TGTGCCAGCAGCTTACTCGGACAGGCGTTTAACTATGGCTACACCTTC.

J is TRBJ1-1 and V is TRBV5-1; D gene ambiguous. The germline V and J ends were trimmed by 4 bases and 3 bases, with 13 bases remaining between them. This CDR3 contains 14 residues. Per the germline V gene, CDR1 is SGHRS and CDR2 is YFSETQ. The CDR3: CASSRESWDTEAFF. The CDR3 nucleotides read TGCGCCAGCAGCCGAGAATCTTGGGACACTGAAGCTTTCTTT.

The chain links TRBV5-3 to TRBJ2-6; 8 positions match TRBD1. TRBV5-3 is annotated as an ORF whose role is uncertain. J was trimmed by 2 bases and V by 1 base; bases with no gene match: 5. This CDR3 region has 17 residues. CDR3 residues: CARSLYPGGTGANVLTF. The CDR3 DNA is TGTGCCAGAAGCTTGTACCCAGGGGGCACTGGGGCCAACGTCCTGACTTTC.

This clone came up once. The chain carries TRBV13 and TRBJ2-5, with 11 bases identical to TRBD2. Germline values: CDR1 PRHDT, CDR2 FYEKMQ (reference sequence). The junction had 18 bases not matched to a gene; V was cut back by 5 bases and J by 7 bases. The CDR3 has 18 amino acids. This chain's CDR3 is CASSRATSGARGGGTQYF. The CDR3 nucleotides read TGTGCCAGCAGCCGAGCGACTAGCGGGGCACGCGGGGGGGGGACCCAGTACTTC.

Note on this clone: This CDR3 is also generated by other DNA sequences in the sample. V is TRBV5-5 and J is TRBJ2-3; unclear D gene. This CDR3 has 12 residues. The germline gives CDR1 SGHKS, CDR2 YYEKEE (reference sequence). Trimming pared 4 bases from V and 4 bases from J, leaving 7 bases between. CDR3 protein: CASSGLADTQYF. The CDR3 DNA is TGTGCCAGCAGCGGCTTGGCAGATACGCAGTATTTT.

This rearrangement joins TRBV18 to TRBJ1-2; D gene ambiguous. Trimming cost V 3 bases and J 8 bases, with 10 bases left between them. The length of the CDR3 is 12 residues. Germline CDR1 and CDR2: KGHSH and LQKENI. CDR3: CASSPAEGGYTF. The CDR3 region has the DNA TGTGCCAGCTCACCCGCAGAAGGGGGCTACACCTTC.

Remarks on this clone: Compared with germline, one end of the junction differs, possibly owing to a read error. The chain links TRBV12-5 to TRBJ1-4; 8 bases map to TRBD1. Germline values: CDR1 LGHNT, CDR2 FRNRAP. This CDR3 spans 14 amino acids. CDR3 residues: CASGFGQGGEKLLF. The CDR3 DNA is TGTGCTAGTGGTTTCGGACAGGGAGGAGAAAAACTGCTTTTT.

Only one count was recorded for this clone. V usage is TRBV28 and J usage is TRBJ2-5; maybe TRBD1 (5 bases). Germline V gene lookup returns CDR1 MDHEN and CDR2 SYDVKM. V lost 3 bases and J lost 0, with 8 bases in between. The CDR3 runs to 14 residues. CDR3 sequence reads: CASSLDTYQETQYF. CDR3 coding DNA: TGTGCCAGCAGTTTGGACACGTACCAAGAGACCCAGTACTTC. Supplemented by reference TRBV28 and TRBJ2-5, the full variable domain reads DVKVTQSSRYLVKRTGEKVFLECVQDMDHENMFWYRQDPGLGLRLIYFSYDVKMKEKGDIPEGYSVSREKKERFSLILESASTNQTSMYLCASSLDTYQETQYFGPGTRLLVL.

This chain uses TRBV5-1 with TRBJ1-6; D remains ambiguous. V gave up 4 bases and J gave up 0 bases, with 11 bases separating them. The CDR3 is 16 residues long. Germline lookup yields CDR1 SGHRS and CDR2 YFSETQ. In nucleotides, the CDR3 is TGCGCCAGCAGCCTCAACGCGGGCTCCTATAATTCACCCCTCCACTTT. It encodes CASSLNAGSYNSPLHF.

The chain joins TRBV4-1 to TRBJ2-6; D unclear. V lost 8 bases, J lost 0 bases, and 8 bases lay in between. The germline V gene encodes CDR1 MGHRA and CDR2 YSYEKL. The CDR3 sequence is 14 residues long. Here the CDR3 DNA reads TGCGCCAGCCTGAGCCACTCTGGGGCCAACGTCCTGACTTTC. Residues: CASLSHSGANVLTF.

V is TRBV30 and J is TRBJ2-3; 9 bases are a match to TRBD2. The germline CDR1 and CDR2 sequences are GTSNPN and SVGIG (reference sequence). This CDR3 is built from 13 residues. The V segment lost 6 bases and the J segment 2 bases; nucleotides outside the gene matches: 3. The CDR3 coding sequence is TGTGCCTGCCCTAGCGGGGTCACAGATACGCAGTATTTT. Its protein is CACPSGVTDTQYF.

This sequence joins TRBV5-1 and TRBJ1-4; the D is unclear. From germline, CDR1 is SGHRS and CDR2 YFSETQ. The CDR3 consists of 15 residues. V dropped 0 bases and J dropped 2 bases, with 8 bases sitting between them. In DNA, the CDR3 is TGCGCCAGCAGCTTGGAAGGCAGGACTAATGAAAAACTGTTTTTT. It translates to CASSLEGRTNEKLFF.

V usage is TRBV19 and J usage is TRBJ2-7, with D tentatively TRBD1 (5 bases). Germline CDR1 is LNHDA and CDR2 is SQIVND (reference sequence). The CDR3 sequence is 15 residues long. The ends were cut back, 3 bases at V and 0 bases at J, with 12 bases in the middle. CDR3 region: CASSISRGASYEQYF. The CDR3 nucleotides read TGTGCCAGTAGTATCTCTAGGGGCGCCTCCTACGAGCAGTACTTC.

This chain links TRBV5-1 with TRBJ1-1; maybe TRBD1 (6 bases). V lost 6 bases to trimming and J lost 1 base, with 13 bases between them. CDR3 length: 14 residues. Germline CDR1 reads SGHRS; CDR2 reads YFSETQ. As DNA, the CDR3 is TGCGCCAGCACCAAGGGACAAACGAACACTGAAGCTTTCTTT. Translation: CASTKGQTNTEAFF.